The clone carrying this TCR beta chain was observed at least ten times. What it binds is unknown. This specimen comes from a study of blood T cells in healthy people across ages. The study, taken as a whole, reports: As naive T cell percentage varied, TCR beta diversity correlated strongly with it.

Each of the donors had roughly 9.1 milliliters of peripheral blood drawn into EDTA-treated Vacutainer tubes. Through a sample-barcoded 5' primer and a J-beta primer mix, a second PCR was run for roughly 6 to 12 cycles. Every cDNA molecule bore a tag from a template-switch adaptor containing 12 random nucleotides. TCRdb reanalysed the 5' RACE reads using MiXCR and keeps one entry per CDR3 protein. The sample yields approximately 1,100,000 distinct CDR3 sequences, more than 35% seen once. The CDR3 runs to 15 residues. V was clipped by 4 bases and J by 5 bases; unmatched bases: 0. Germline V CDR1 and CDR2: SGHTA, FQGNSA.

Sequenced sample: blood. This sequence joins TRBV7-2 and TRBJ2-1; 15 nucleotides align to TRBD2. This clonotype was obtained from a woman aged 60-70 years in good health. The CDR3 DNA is TGTGCCAGCAGCTGGACTAGCGGGAGGGACAATGAGCAGTTCTTC. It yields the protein CASSWTSGRDNEQFF.